Listed below are T cell receptor beta chains from one sample, sequenced in a study of identical twins. TCRdb re-called the 5' RACE reads with MiXCR, one entry per CDR3 protein. This table has 400,000 to 650,000 distinct CDR3 sequences, approximately 22% appearing once. These data are also associated with another study on T cells expressing NK-cell markers.

The specimen was CD4+ T cells sorted from blood. The receptors originated from a woman aged 18 to 35 in good health. CDR3s include the opening cysteine and the closing phenylalanine or tryptophan. The D gene is left open where the match is weak. Some rows have no size entry. The others give once, few or many, or a class for an expanded clone.

V gene	D gene	clone size	J gene	CDR3 protein	CDR3 DNA
TRBV13	-	few	TRBJ1-1	CASRQGLMNTEAFF	TGTGCCAGCAGACAGGGTCTCATGAACACTGAAGCTTTCTTT
TRBV2	-	many	TRBJ2-5	CASGETQYF	TGTGCCAGCGGGGAGACCCAGTACTTC
TRBV20-1	TRBD1	few	TRBJ2-5	CSAKGQGFEETQYF	TGCAGTGCTAAGGGACAGGGGTTTGAAGAGACCCAGTACTTC
TRBV5-1	-	few	TRBJ1-2	CASSLEAGFGYTF	TGCGCCAGCAGCTTGGAGGCAGGGTTCGGCTACACCTTC
TRBV20-1	-	-	TRBJ1-1	CSASQTGNTEAFF	TGCAGTGCTAGTCAGACGGGGAACACTGAAGCTTTCTTT
TRBV6-1	TRBD2	many	TRBJ2-1	CASSRISAGASEQFF	TGTGCCAGCAGCCGTATCTCGGCGGGAGCCAGTGAGCAGTTCTTC
TRBV28	-	-	TRBJ2-5	CASKSPQETQYF	TGTGCCAGCAAGAGCCCCCAAGAGACCCAGTACTTC
TRBV20-1	-	few	TRBJ2-7	CSARVPGEQYF	TGCAGTGCTAGAGTCCCAGGCGAGCAGTACTTC
TRBV9	-	-	TRBJ1-1	CASSVRMTDGEAFF	TGTGCCAGCAGCGTAAGGATGACTGATGGCGAAGCTTTCTTT
TRBV6-5	-	few	TRBJ2-1	CASSSTRTYNEQFF	TGTGCCAGCAGTTCCACGAGGACCTACAATGAGCAGTTCTTC
TRBV20-1	TRBD1	few	TRBJ1-1	CSATNRGFKAFF	TGCAGTGCCACCAACAGGGGGTTCAAAGCTTTCTTT
TRBV20-1	-	many	TRBJ2-7	CSAREGGYEQYF	TGCAGTGCTAGAGAGGGAGGTTACGAGCAGTACTTC
TRBV4-3	-	-	TRBJ1-2	CASSQEWGSNYGYTF	TGCGCCAGCAGCCAAGAATGGGGATCTAACTATGGCTACACCTTC
TRBV20-1	TRBD1	few	TRBJ1-5	CSAIMGTGYQPQHF	TGCAGTGCTATTATGGGGACAGGGTATCAGCCCCAGCATTTT
TRBV27	TRBD2	-	TRBJ2-7	CASSVQLAGGRFGYEQYF	TGTGCCAGCAGTGTCCAACTAGCGGGAGGAAGGTTTGGGTACGAGCAGTACTTC
TRBV5-1	TRBD2	once	TRBJ2-2	CASRPPGGHTGELFF	TGCGCCAGCAGGCCCCCGGGGGGGCATACCGGGGAGCTGTTTTTT
TRBV20-1	-	-	TRBJ2-1	CSAPPGGANYNEQFF	TGCAGTGCGCCCCCCGGGGGCGCCAACTACAATGAGCAGTTCTTC
TRBV30	-	-	TRBJ2-3	CAWSAGSQQPQYF	TGTGCCTGGAGTGCCGGGTCCCAACAGCCGCAGTATTTT
TRBV5-4	TRBD2	few	TRBJ2-2	CASSSPGTTSGGPKTGELFF	TGTGCCAGCAGCTCTCCCGGGACAACCAGCGGGGGGCCCAAAACCGGGGAGCTGTTTTTT
TRBV3-1	-	-	TRBJ2-4	CASSQEIVKNIQYF	TGTGCCAGCAGCCAAGAAATAGTAAAAAACATTCAGTACTTC
TRBV6-5	TRBD1	few	TRBJ2-7	CATGQGPEQYF	TGTGCCACCGGACAGGGGCCAGAACAGTACTTC
TRBV10-3	-	-	TRBJ2-5	CAINRNEGETQYF	TGTGCCATCAACAGGAACGAGGGGGAGACCCAGTACTTC
TRBV20-1	-	few	TRBJ2-7	CSAALDKRAYEQYF	TGCAGTGCGGCCCTCGACAAGCGGGCCTACGAGCAGTACTTC
TRBV7-9	-	few	TRBJ1-2	CASSFYGFQANYGYTF	TGTGCCAGCAGCTTCTATGGGTTTCAGGCGAACTATGGCTACACCTTC
TRBV5-1	-	-	TRBJ2-1	CASSLRARSYNEQFF	TGCGCCAGCAGCCTCCGGGCCCGCTCCTACAATGAGCAGTTCTTC
TRBV10-3	-	many	TRBJ1-2	CAISRQFMGYTF	TGTGCCATCAGTCGACAGTTCATGGGCTACACCTTC
TRBV19	-	-	TRBJ1-1	CASSTQYTEAFF	TGTGCCAGTAGTACTCAATACACTGAAGCTTTCTTT
TRBV10-3	TRBD1	-	TRBJ1-1	CAISSDRDEAFF	TGTGCCATCAGCTCCGACAGGGATGAAGCTTTCTTT
TRBV7-2	-	-	TRBJ2-3	CASSLGWETDTQYF	TGTGCCAGCAGCTTAGGTTGGGAGACAGATACGCAGTATTTT
TRBV7-2	-	many	TRBJ2-7	CASSSLTYEQYF	TGTGCCAGCAGCTCGCTAACCTACGAGCAGTACTTC
TRBV29-1	-	many	TRBJ1-2	CSVWGGDGYTF	TGCAGCGTCTGGGGGGGGGATGGCTACACCTTC
TRBV5-6	TRBD2	-	TRBJ2-5	CASLFSGGLGETQYF	TGTGCCAGCCTTTTCTCGGGGGGACTTGGGGAGACCCAGTACTTC
TRBV12-3/TRBV12-4	-	few	TRBJ2-5	CASSRTGAQYF	TGTGCCAGCAGCCGAACCGGGGCCCAGTACTTC
TRBV6-1	TRBD1	-	TRBJ2-3	CASSHPHRGRGTDTQYF	TGTGCCAGCAGTCATCCCCACAGGGGGCGCGGCACAGATACGCAGTATTTT
TRBV12-3/TRBV12-4	-	many	TRBJ1-1	CASSLAPGGAFF	TGTGCCAGCAGTTTGGCCCCGGGGGGGGCTTTCTTT
TRBV20-1	TRBD1	many	TRBJ1-1	CSAGQGIREAFF	TGCAGTGCTGGACAGGGGATCAGAGAAGCTTTCTTT
TRBV27	-	few	TRBJ2-7	CASSLDGWGAGEQYF	TGTGCCAGCAGTTTAGACGGATGGGGAGCGGGCGAGCAGTACTTC
TRBV10-3	-	-	TRBJ1-4	CAIAGDFNEKLFF	TGTGCCATCGCCGGGGACTTTAATGAAAAACTGTTTTTT